The T cell receptor (beta chain) under discussion was sequenced for a study of T cells after yellow fever vaccination. The wider study: Researchers used SMART-Seq v4 Ultra Low Input to prepare fractions that had low cell numbers.

Note on this clonotype: Its antigen is currently unknown.

Whole-study findings and limits: Though it reached lower strength, the secondary response hit its peak faster, day 5 versus 15. Abundant clonotypes from the bulk population could get into FACS-sorted repertoires as contaminants. At 95% to 97% for CD4 and about 87% for CD8, most primary-vaccination clones showed up again after the booster.

With 6 bases removed from V and 3 bases from J, the gap between germline ends came to 18 bases. The germline V gene has CDR1 MNHNY and CDR2 SVGAGI (reference sequence). CDR3 size: 15 residues. Using its own MiXCR run on the 5' RACE reads, TCRdb lists one record per CDR3 protein. The sample shows fewer than 100,000 distinct CDR3 sequences, roughly 5.8% of them seen only once. The chain combines TRBV6-6 with TRBJ2-7; the D gene is possibly TRBD2 (6 bases). The TCR originated in a man aged 18 to 29 who received the YFV17D yellow fever vaccine. Sequencing used CD8+ T cells sorted from PBMCs, obtained 10 days after the yellow fever booster vaccination. Written as DNA, the CDR3 is TGTGCCAGCAGACCGAGCGTATACGGGGGCTACGAGCAGTACTTC. It encodes CASRPSVYGGYEQYF.